This is a list of T cell receptor beta chains from one sample in a study of CD8 T cells in Susac syndrome. TCRdb recomputed calls from the immunoSEQ multiplex PCR reads with MiXCR, one row per CDR3 protein. The table includes roughly 110,000 distinct CDR3 sequences, roughly 94% detected once. Sequenced sample: CD8+ T cells from PBMCs. The receptors stem from a human donor with Susac syndrome. The conserved cysteine and the conserved F or W are not part of the CDR3 here.

J gene: TRBJ1-5; CDR3 length: 13; V gene: TRBV6-1; CDR3 protein: ASSEASGGNQPQH
J gene: TRBJ2-3; CDR3 length: 13; V gene: TRBV20-1; CDR3 protein: SAREGFGDTDTQY
J gene: TRBJ1-4; CDR3 length: 13; V gene: TRBV7-9; CDR3 protein: ASSAPRGANEKLF
J gene: TRBJ2-1; CDR3 length: 13; V gene: TRBV11-2; CDR3 protein: ASSLPSGGDNEQF
J gene: TRBJ2-5; CDR3 length: 13; V gene: TRBV4-1; CDR3 protein: ASSQGGGNQETQY
J gene: TRBJ2-3; CDR3 length: 14; V gene: TRBV7-2; CDR3 protein: ASSFGWGGVTDTQY
J gene: TRBJ2-3; CDR3 length: 12; V gene: TRBV20-1; CDR3 protein: SARPSGGTDTQY
J gene: TRBJ1-2; CDR3 length: 14; V gene: TRBV29-1; CDR3 protein: SADPPLPRGGYGYT
J gene: TRBJ2-3; CDR3 length: 11; V gene: TRBV6-2/TRBV6-3; CDR3 protein: ASSYPGTDTQY
J gene: TRBJ2-7; CDR3 length: 12; V gene: TRBV7-9; CDR3 protein: ASSTRDRGSEQY
J gene: TRBJ1-3; CDR3 length: 15; V gene: TRBV20-1; CDR3 protein: SASLHRGRNRRNTIY
J gene: TRBJ2-1; CDR3 length: 15; V gene: TRBV9; CDR3 protein: ASSVAGRGSTYNEQF
J gene: TRBJ1-5; CDR3 length: 13; V gene: TRBV7-9; CDR3 protein: ASSLEGQVDQPQH
J gene: TRBJ1-1; CDR3 length: 15; V gene: TRBV14; CDR3 protein: ASSQSHDDRFNTEAF
J gene: TRBJ2-5; CDR3 length: 12; V gene: TRBV12-3/TRBV12-4; CDR3 protein: ASQSGGARETQY
J gene: TRBJ1-5; CDR3 length: 11; V gene: TRBV7-3; CDR3 protein: ASSEYSNQPQH
J gene: TRBJ2-1; CDR3 length: 9; V gene: TRBV3-1; CDR3 protein: ASSQEDEQF
J gene: TRBJ1-6; CDR3 length: 11; V gene: TRBV7-9; CDR3 protein: ASSLEGSSPLH
J gene: TRBJ1-5; CDR3 length: 14; V gene: TRBV27; CDR3 protein: ASSLGGASSNQPQH
J gene: TRBJ2-7; CDR3 length: 13; V gene: TRBV19; CDR3 protein: ASSMEAGVSYEQY
J gene: TRBJ2-5; CDR3 length: 10; V gene: TRBV3-1; CDR3 protein: ASSPDAVTQY
J gene: TRBJ2-2; CDR3 length: 10; V gene: TRBV6-5; CDR3 protein: ASTQDAGELF
J gene: TRBJ1-6; CDR3 length: 13; V gene: TRBV7-9; CDR3 protein: ASSLIGTPNSPLH
J gene: TRBJ2-7; CDR3 length: 9; V gene: TRBV29-1; CDR3 protein: AVRASYEQY
J gene: TRBJ2-3; CDR3 length: 12; V gene: TRBV5-4; CDR3 protein: ASSLLQNADTQY
J gene: TRBJ2-3; CDR3 length: 15; V gene: TRBV18; CDR3 protein: ASSPGVQDREQDTQY
J gene: TRBJ2-7; CDR3 length: 14; V gene: TRBV7-3; CDR3 protein: ASSLTRRAKDYEQY
J gene: TRBJ2-5; CDR3 length: 11; V gene: TRBV12-3/TRBV12-4; CDR3 protein: ASSSLAAETQY
J gene: TRBJ2-5; CDR3 length: 14; V gene: TRBV21-1; CDR3 protein: ASSTLGLAVGETQY
J gene: TRBJ2-1; CDR3 length: 12; V gene: TRBV5-1; CDR3 protein: ASSLSGTSNEQF